This T cell receptor (beta chain) appears in the sequencing data of a study of blood T cell repertoires in COVID-19. Study-wide context: Collection of acute and convalescent COVID-19 samples took place in the United States, Italy and Spain. The cDNA or gDNA used as material had been derived from T cells, B-cell-depleted T cells, or PBMCs.

Authors' processing steps: Amplification of reference gene primers provided the estimated nucleated cell counts. Sequencing used immunoSEQ multiplex PCR; TCRdb keeps in-frame clones, though not all of them. V and J calls and clone size follow that table, whereas D and trimming were derived from the DNA. The profile shows 400,000 to 450,000 clones, around nine tenths of them singletons. Germline CDR1 DFQATT, CDR2 SNEGSKA (reference sequence). The CDR3 runs 10 residues. Trimming shortened V by 6 bases and J by 2 bases, and 3 bases separated the two germline ends. Enrollment of patients from Seattle took place during active infection, with longitudinal follow-up.

This TCR was sampled from a man between 18 and 29 years old with COVID-19, enrolled during active disease. The sequencing sample was made of peripheral blood. This chain joins TRBV20-1 and TRBJ2-3; D gene ambiguous. CDR3 bases: TGCAGTGCCCTCACAGATACGCAGTATTTT. Protein: CSALTDTQYF.